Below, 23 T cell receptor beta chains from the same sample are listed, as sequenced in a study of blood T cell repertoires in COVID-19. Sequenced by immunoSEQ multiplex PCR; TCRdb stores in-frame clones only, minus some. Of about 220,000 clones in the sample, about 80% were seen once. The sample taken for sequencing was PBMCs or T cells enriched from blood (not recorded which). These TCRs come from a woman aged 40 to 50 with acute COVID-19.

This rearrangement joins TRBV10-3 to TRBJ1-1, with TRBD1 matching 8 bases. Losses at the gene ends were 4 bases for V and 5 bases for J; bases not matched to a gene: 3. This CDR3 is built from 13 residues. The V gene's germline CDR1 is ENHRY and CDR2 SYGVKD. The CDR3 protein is CAISGNRGTEAFF. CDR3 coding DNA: TGTGCCATCAGTGGTAACAGGGGGACTGAAGCTTTCTTT.

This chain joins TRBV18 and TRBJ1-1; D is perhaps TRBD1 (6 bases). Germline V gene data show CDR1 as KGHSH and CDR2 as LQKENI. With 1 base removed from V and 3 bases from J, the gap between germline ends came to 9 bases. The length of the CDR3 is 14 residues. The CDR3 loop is CASSPRQEDTEAFF. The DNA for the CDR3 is TGTGCCAGCTCACCACGACAGGAGGACACTGAAGCTTTCTTT.

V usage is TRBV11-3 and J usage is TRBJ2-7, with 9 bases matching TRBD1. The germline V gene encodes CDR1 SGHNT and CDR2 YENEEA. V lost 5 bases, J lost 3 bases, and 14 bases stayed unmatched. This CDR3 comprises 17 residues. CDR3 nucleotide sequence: TGTGCCAGCAGCGATCCGGGACAGGGAAGGTGGGACTACGAGCAGTACTTC. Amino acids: CASSDPGQGRWDYEQYF.

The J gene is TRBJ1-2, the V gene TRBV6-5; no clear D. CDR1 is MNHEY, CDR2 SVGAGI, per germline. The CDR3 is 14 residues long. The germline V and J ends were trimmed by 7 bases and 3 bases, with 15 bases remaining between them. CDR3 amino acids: CASMREYRDYGYTF. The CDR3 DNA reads TGTGCCAGCATGAGGGAGTATAGGGACTATGGCTACACCTTC.

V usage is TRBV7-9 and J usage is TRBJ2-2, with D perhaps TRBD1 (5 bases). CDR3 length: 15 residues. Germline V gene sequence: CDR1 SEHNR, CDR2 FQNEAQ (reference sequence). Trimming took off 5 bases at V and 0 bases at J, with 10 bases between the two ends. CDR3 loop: CASSRTSSNTGELFF. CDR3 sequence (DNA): TGTGCCAGCAGCCGGACAAGTTCGAACACCGGGGAGCTGTTTTTT.

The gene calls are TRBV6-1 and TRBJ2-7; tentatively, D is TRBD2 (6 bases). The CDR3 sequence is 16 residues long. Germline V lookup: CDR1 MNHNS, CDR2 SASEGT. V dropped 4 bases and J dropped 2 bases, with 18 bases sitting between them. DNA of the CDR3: TGTGCCAGCAGTGGGGCTAAAGGGCGGGGACCCTACGAGCAGTACTTC. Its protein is CASSGAKGRGPYEQYF.

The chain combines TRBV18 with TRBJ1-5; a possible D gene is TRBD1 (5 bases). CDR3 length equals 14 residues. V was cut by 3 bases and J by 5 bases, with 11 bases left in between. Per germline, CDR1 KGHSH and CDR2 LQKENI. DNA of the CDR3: TGTGCCAGCTCACCCGGCAGGGCGGATCAGCCCCAGCATTTT. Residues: CASSPGRADQPQHF.

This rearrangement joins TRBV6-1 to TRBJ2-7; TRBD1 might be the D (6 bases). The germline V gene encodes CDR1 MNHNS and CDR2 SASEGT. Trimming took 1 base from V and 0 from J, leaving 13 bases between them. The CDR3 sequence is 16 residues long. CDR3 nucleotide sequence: TGTGCCAGCAGTGAAGATTACAGGGAAGGCTCCTACGAGCAGTACTTC. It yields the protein CASSEDYREGSYEQYF.

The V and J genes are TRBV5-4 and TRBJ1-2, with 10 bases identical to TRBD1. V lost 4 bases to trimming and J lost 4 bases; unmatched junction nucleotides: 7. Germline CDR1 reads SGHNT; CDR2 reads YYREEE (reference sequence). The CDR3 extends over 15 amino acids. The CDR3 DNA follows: TGTGCCAGCAGCCTAGGGGGACAGGGGATCTATGGCTACACCTTC. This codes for CASSLGGQGIYGYTF.

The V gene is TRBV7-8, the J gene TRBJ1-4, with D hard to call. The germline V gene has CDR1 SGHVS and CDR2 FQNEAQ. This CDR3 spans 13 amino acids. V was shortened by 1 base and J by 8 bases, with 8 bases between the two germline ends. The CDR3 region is CASSLGAREKLFF. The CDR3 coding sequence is TGTGCCAGCAGCTTAGGGGCCCGCGAAAAACTGTTTTTT.

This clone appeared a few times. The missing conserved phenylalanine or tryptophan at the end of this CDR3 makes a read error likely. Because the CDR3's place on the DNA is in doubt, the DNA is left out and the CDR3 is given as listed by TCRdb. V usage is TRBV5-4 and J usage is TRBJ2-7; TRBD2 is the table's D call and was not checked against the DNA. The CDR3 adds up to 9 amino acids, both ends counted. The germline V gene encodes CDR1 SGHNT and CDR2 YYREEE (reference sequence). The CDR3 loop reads CASSLGREI.

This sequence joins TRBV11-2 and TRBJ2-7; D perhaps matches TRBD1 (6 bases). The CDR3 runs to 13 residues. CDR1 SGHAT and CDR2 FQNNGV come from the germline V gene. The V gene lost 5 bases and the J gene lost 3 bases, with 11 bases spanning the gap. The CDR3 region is CASSHGQSYEQYF. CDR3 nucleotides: TGTGCCAGCAGCCACGGACAGAGCTACGAGCAGTACTTC.

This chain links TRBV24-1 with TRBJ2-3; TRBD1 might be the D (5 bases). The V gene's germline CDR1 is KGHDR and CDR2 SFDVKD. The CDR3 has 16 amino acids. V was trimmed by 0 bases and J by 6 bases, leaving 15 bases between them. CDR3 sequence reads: CATSDLGAGPWDTQYF. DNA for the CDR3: TGTGCCACCAGTGATTTGGGGGCAGGGCCATGGGATACGCAGTATTTT.

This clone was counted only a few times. CDR3 DNA sequence: TGTGCCAGCAGCTTAGGGCCTAGGGGAGGGCGGAGCGAGCAGTACTTC. This translates into CASSLGPRGGRSEQYF. The chain joins TRBV5-6 to TRBJ2-7; 7 positions match TRBD2. The germline V gene has CDR1 SGHDT and CDR2 YYEEEE. The J segment lost 6 bases and the V segment lost 2 bases, leaving 14 bases of the junction unmatched. The CDR3 has 16 residues.

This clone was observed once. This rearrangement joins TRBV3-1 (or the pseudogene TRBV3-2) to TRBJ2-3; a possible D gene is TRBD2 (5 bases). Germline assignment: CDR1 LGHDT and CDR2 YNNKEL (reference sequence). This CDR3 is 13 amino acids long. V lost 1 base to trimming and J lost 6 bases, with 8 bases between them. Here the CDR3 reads CASSQVEVDTQYF. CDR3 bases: TGTGCCAGCAGCCAAGTGGAGGTGGATACGCAGTATTTT.

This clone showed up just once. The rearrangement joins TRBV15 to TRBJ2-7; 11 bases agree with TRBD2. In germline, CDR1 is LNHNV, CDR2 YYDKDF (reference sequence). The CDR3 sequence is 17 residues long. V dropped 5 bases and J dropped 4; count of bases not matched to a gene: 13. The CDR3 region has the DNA TGTGCCACCAGCCCCTTAAGGGCTAGCGGGGGGATTTACGAGCAGTACTTC. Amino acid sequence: CATSPLRASGGIYEQYF.

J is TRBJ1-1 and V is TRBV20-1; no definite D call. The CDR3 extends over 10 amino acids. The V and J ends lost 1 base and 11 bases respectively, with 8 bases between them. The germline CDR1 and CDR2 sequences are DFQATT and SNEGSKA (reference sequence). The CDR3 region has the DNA TGCAGTGCTAGAGGGCAGAAGGCTTTCTTT. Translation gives CSARGQKAFF.

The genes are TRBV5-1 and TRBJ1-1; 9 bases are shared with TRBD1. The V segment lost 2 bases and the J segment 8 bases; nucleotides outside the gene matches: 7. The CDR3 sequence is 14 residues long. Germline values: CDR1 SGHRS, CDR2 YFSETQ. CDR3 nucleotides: TGCGCCAGCAGCTTCTCCCGGGACAGGGTGGAAGCTTTCTTT. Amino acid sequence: CASSFSRDRVEAFF.

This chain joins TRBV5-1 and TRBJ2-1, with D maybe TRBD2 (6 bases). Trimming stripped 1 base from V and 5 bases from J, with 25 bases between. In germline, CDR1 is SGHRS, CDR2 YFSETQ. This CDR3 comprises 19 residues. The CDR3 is CASSLYWPLSGQANNEQFF. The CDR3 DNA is TGCGCCAGCAGCTTGTATTGGCCACTAAGCGGGCAGGCCAACAATGAGCAGTTCTTC.

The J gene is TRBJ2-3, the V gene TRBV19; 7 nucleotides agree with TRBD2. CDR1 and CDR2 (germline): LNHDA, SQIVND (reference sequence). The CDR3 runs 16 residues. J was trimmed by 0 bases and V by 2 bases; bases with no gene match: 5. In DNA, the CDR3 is TGTGCCAGTAGTATAAGACTAGCTGGAAGCACAGATACGCAGTATTTT. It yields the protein CASSIRLAGSTDTQYF.

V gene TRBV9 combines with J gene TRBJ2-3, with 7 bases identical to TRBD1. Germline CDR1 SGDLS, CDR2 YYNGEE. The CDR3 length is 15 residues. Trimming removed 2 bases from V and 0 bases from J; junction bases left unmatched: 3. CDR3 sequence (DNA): TGTGCCAGCAGCGTCACAGGGGTGAGCACAGATACGCAGTATTTT. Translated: CASSVTGVSTDTQYF.

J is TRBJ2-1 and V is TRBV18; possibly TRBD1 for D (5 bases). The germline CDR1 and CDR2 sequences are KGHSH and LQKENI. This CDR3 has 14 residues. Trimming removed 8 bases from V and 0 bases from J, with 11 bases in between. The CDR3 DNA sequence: TGTGCCAGCATGTATGACAGCTCCTACAATGAGCAGTTCTTC. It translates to CASMYDSSYNEQFF. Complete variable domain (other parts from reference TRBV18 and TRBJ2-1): NAGVMQNPRHLVRRRGQEARLRCSPMKGHSHVYWYRQLPEEGLKFMVYLQKENIIDESGMPKERFSAEFPKEGPSILRIQQVVRGDSAAYFCASMYDSSYNEQFFGPGTRLTVL.

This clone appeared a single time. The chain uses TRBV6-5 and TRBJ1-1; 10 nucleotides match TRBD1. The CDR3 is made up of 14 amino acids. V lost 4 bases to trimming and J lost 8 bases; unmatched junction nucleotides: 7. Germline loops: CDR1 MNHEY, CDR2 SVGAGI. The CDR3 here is CASSSNPGQGEAFF. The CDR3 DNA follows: TGTGCCAGCAGTTCTAACCCGGGACAGGGGGAAGCTTTCTTT.